The 8 T cell receptor beta chains below were found in one sample sequenced in a study of shared clonotypes between healthy human individuals. Sequencing used immunoSEQ multiplex PCR; TCRdb keeps in-frame clones, though not all of them. The table lists around 200,000 clones, 80% to 95% of them singletons. The sample comprised naive CD4+ T cells sorted from blood. Specified subset: CD45RA+ positively selected. Every receptor here comes from a woman in her twenties or thirties in good health.

The V call is TRBV5-4, the J call TRBJ2-5, with D possibly being TRBD1 (5 bases). The better agreement between TRBJ2-7 and the DNA end casts doubt on the J call. This CDR3 contains 16 residues. Per the germline V gene, CDR1 is SGHNT and CDR2 is YYREEE (reference sequence). The CDR3 DNA sequence: TGTGCCAGCAGCTTGGTGGCAGGGTCGAGCTCCTACGAGCAGTACTTC. It specifies CASSLVAGSSSYEQYF.

The chain joins TRBV5-1 to TRBJ2-7, with 9 bases fitting TRBD1. The CDR3 runs to 18 residues. Germline CDR1 reads SGHRS; CDR2 reads YFSETQ. The ends lost 4 bases at V and 5 bases at J; junction bases unmatched: 19. CDR3 sequence: CASSLRSRIGTGTHEQYF. In DNA form, the CDR3 reads TGCGCCAGCAGCCTTCGTTCTCGGATCGGGACAGGGACCCACGAGCAGTACTTC.

V gene TRBV19 combines with J gene TRBJ1-5; D not certain. V lost 7 bases and J 5 bases, leaving 21 bases between the germline ends. From germline, CDR1 is LNHDA and CDR2 SQIVND (reference sequence). The CDR3 covers 16 residues. CDR3: CASIPPGVFSDQPQHF. The CDR3 DNA reads TGTGCCAGTATACCCCCCGGGGTGTTTTCGGATCAGCCCCAGCATTTT.

The chain links TRBV5-1 to TRBJ1-4; D gene unclear. Trimming removed 0 bases at V and 0 bases at J, with 6 bases between. The CDR3 contains 15 residues. Germline values: CDR1 SGHRS, CDR2 YFSETQ. Here the CDR3 reads CASSLGLTTNEKLFF. In DNA form, the CDR3 reads TGCGCCAGCAGCTTGGGACTCACAACTAATGAAAAACTGTTTTTT. Drawing the rest from reference TRBV5-1 and TRBJ1-4, the complete variable domain is KAGVTQTPRYLIKTRGQQVTLSCSPISGHRSVSWYQQTPGQGLQFLFEYFSETQRNKGNFPGRFSGRQFSNSRSEMNVSTLELGDSALYLCASSLGLTTNEKLFFGSGTQLSVL.

This chain uses TRBV11-2 with TRBJ2-3; 11 bases map to TRBD2. CDR1 is SGHAT, CDR2 FQNNGV, per germline. The length of the CDR3 is 16 residues. V shed 5 bases, J shed 4 bases, and the junction held 8 bases outside the gene matches. The CDR3 sequence: CASSPNSGREADTQYF. CDR3 in DNA: TGTGCCAGCAGCCCCAATAGCGGGAGGGAGGCAGATACGCAGTATTTT.

The chain carries TRBV10-2 and TRBJ1-5, with 9 bases aligning to TRBD1. The CDR3 is 17 amino acids. CDR1 is WSHSY, CDR2 SAAADI, per germline. V lost 6 bases, J lost 1 base, and 10 bases stayed unmatched. CDR3 region: CASRETGGFWSNQPQHF. DNA of the CDR3: TGCGCCAGCAGGGAGACAGGGGGATTTTGGAGCAATCAGCCCCAGCATTTT.

The gene calls are TRBV11-1 and TRBJ1-1; D unresolved. The V and J ends lost 0 bases and 10 bases respectively, with 12 bases between them. Germline V gene sequence: CDR1 SGHAT, CDR2 FQDESV (reference sequence). The CDR3 extends over 13 amino acids. CDR3 protein: CASSLAAGAGAFF. CDR3 bases: TGTGCCAGCAGCTTAGCGGCAGGAGCTGGAGCTTTCTTT. Full variable domain (missing parts from reference TRBV11-1 and TRBJ1-1): EAEVAQSPRYKITEKSQAVAFWCDPISGHATLYWYRQILGQGPELLVQFQDESVVDDSQLPKDRFSAERLKGVDSTLKIQPAELGDSAMYLCASSLAAGAGAFFGQGTRLTVV.

This chain uses TRBV2 with TRBJ1-1, with 9 nucleotides matching TRBD1. CDR1 SNHLY and CDR2 FYNNEI come from the germline V gene. The CDR3 sequence is 14 residues long. The J segment lost 4 bases and the V segment lost 2 bases, leaving 2 bases of the junction unmatched. In nucleotides, the CDR3 is TGTGCCAGCAGTGAACTGGACAGGGGCACTGAAGCTTTCTTT. Its translation: CASSELDRGTEAFF.